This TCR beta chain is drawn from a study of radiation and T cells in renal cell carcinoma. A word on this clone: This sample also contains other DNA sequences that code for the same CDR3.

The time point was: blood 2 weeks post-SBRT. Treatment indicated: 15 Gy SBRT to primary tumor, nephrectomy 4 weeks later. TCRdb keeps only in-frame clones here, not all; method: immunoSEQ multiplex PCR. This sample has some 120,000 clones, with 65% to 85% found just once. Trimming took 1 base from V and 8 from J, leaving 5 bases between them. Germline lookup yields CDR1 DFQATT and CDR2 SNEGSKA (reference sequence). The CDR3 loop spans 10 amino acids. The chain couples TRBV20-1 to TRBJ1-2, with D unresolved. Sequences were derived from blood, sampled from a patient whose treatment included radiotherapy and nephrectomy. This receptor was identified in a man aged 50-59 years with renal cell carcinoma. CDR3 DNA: TGCAGTGCTAGAGGGAACGGCTACACCTTC. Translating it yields CSARGNGYTF.